This T cell receptor (beta chain) comes out of a study of T cells after yellow fever vaccination. This CDR3 has 15 amino acids. Trimming took 7 bases from V and 5 from J, leaving 20 bases between them. CDR1 is LGHNA and CDR2 is YSLEER in the germline V gene. Points from the study as a whole: Abundant bulk-population clonotypes could contaminate the FACS-sorted repertoires. A weaker secondary response peaked on day 5, the primary on day 15.

To note about this clonotype: Its target is unknown.

Template switching with 5'RACE generated the TCR cDNA and added a universal primer site and UMIs. TCRdb called the 5' RACE reads again in MiXCR, with one record for every CDR3 protein. The sample records about 580,000 distinct CDR3 sequences, about a sixth being singletons. This TCR derives from a man aged 18 to 30 who received the YFV17D yellow fever vaccine. This material consisted of PBMCs, taken about 5 days after the first yellow fever vaccination. The V gene is TRBV4-3, the J gene TRBJ1-1, with D uncertain. CDR3 loop: CASNPRHALGTEAFF. Written as DNA, the CDR3 is TGCGCCAGCAACCCACGGCACGCACTGGGAACTGAAGCTTTCTTT.